This T cell receptor (beta chain) was sequenced during a study of T cells in Graves' hyperthyroidism and ophthalmopathy. V lost 4 bases, J lost 4 bases, and 16 bases lay in between. In germline, CDR1 is KGHSH, CDR2 LQKENI. The CDR3 totals 15 residues. In its sample, this clonotype was seen many times. RNA transcripts were the template for amplifying TCR beta CDR3 regions. The HTBI primer set drove a first-round RT-PCR of the TCR CDR3. MiXCR, applied by TCRdb to the multiplex PCR reads, yields one record per CDR3 protein. The sample includes 300,000 or so distinct CDR3 sequences, 15% to 20% seen only once; the top ten take around 61%. For the diagnoses, clinical symptoms, serum thyroxine and TRAb, thyroid ultrasound and orbital computed tomography were used.

This chain uses TRBV18 with TRBJ1-1; TRBD1 is a possible D gene (5 bases). This clonotype originated in a woman aged 55-75 years with Graves' ophthalmopathy. The sample consisted of blood. CDR3 region: CASSRGGDAGTEAFF. Written as DNA, the CDR3 is TGTGCCAGCTCACGGGGGGGGGACGCTGGCACTGAAGCTTTCTTT.